This paragraph reports one T cell receptor beta chain. What it recognizes is unknown. This sample stems from a study of human T cells and chemical hapten exposure. About the study: The upper back received 0.01% DPC by patch testing, with results read at 6 days. Patients, mostly women, had alopecia areata, alopecia totalis or alopecia universalis.

Indicated time point: patch test 3, about 24 weeks after DPC sensitization. Indicated treatment: therapeutic diphenylcyclopropenone sensitization with weekly scalp DPC. Unfractionated whole blood served as the source for total RNA extraction. TCRdb called the RACE reads again in MiXCR, with one record for every CDR3 protein. Of approximately 41,000 distinct CDR3 sequences in the sample, over 7.5% are singletons; the top ten hold 20% to 30%. Study-wide results and limits: With DPC sensitization, TCRs exceeding 1 in 1000 frequency showed no change. Given that the donors had alopecia, their immune response may differ from that seen in healthy people.

Germline CDR1 and CDR2: LNHNV and YYDKDF (reference sequence). The CDR3 spans 15 residues. J was trimmed by 9 bases and V by 0 bases; bases with no gene match: 8. The rearrangement uses TRBV15 and TRBJ2-7; TRBD2 agrees at 10 bases. Here the sequenced sample was whole blood, taken in connection with sensitization to the hapten diphenylcyclopropenone (DPC). The clonotype was recovered from a man over 45 with alopecia areata. Some clones in this sample may be carry-over from other donors' samples. The CDR3 loop reads CATSRDRLAGRGQYF. In DNA form, the CDR3 reads TGTGCCACCAGCAGAGATCGACTAGCGGGTCGCGGGCAGTACTTC.